This entry describes one T cell receptor beta chain. Its antigen is unidentified. Trimming took 7 bases from V and 4 from J, leaving 17 bases between them. This CDR3 comprises 15 residues. Germline V CDR1 and CDR2: MNHEY, SVGEGT. The protocol was immunoSEQ multiplex PCR, while the TCRdb copy is restricted to in-frame clones and leaves out a portion. Of about 150,000 clones detected, 94% appear once; the ten largest clones hold over 1%. This sample stems from a study of T cell responses to AZD1222 COVID-19 vaccine. Study results and caveats: Possibly, clonal diversity was underestimated; donors were largely white British and included more females.

Sample: peripheral blood, taken on day 0 of AZD1222 vaccination. The genes are TRBV6-2 or TRBV6-3 and TRBJ1-3, with D possibly TRBD1 on 6 matching bases. The receptor's source is an adult in good health. The CDR3 protein is CASTPSGGRGNTIYF. CDR3 DNA sequence: TGTGCCAGCACCCCCTCCGGGGGCCGCGGAAACACCATATATTTT.